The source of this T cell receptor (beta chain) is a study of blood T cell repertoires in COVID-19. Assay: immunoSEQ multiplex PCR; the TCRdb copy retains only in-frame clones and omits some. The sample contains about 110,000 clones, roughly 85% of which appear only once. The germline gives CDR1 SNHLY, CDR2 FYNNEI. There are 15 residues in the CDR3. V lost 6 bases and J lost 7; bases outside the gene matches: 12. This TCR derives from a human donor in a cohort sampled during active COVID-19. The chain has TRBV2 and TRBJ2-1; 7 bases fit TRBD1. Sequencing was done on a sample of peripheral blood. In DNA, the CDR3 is TGTGCCAGCAGCGACGGACAGGATATGAGGAATGAGCAGTTCTTC. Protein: CASSDGQDMRNEQFF. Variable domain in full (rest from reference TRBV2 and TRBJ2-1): EPEVTQTPSHQVTQMGQEVILRCVPISNHLYFYWYRQILGQKVEFLVSFYNNEISEKSEIFDDQFSVERPDGSNFTLKIRSTKLEDSAMYFCASSDGQDMRNEQFFGPGTRLTVL.